Below, 15 T cell receptor beta chains from the same sample are listed, as sequenced in a study of cytomegalovirus exposure and HLA in healthy donors. Primers included in the PCR were 60 Vbeta and 13 Jbeta primers. The repertoire was sequenced with immunoSEQ multiplex PCR; TCRdb's copy has only in-frame clones and lacks some. The sample has fewer than 150,000 clones, over 65% seen once. Material: PBMCs. The receptors come from a woman under 30 in good health and CMV-seronegative.

V is TRBV6-1 and J is TRBJ2-7; 9 nucleotides line up with TRBD2. CDR3 length: 15 residues. Looked up from germline, CDR1 is MNHNS and CDR2 is SASEGT. V dropped 3 bases and J dropped 2; count of bases not matched to a gene: 5. The CDR3 DNA sequence: TGTGCCAGCAGTGAGTCGCCTAGCGGGGCCTACGAGCAGTACGTC. Its protein product is CASSESPSGAYEQYV.

This clone came up once. The chain uses TRBV28 and TRBJ1-5, with D possibly matching TRBD1 (6 bases). V was clipped by 5 bases and J by 7 bases, with 15 bases between them. The germline gives CDR1 MDHEN, CDR2 SYDVKM. The CDR3 runs 14 residues. The CDR3 DNA sequence: TGTGCCAGCAGTGTGGACAGAACCCCCCAGCCCCAGCATTTT. Encoded protein: CASSVDRTPQPQHF. The whole variable domain, filled in from reference TRBV28 and TRBJ1-5, reads DVKVTQSSRYLVKRTGEKVFLECVQDMDHENMFWYRQDPGLGLRLIYFSYDVKMKEKGDIPEGYSVSREKKERFSLILESASTNQTSMYLCASSVDRTPQPQHFGDGTRLSIL.

The CDR3 DNA follows: TGTGCCAGCACTCTTGGGACTAGCGAGCTCTACGAGCAGTACTTC. Encoded protein: CASTLGTSELYEQYF. J is TRBJ2-7 and V is TRBV2; 10 bases line up with TRBD2. The CDR3 extends over 15 amino acids. CDR1 and CDR2 from the germline V gene are SNHLY and FYNNEI. V lost 7 bases and J lost 3; bases outside the gene matches: 9.

V gene TRBV7-2 combines with J gene TRBJ1-4; TRBD1 agrees at 10 bases. CDR1 is SGHTA and CDR2 is FQGNSA in the germline V gene. The junction had 7 bases not matched to a gene; V was cut back by 5 bases and J by 7 bases. The CDR3 has 15 amino acids. CDR3 loop: CASSPRDRGLEKLFF. The CDR3 nucleotides are TGTGCCAGCAGCCCCCGGGACAGGGGACTTGAAAAACTGTTTTTT.

This clone has a single count. V and J are TRBV27 and TRBJ2-7; maybe TRBD1 (5 bases). The germline V gene encodes CDR1 MNHEY and CDR2 SMNVEV (reference sequence). The CDR3 contains 16 residues. Trimming removed 4 bases at V and 3 bases at J, with 19 bases between. This chain's CDR3 is CASSSVKLGADYEQYF. CDR3 in DNA: TGTGCCAGCAGTTCCGTTAAGCTTGGGGCCGACTACGAGCAGTACTTC.

The CDR3 here is CASSRGGDTEAFF. CDR3 sequence (DNA): TGTGCCAGCAGTAGGGGGGGGGACACTGAAGCTTTCTTT. The V and J genes are TRBV2 and TRBJ1-1, with D possibly being TRBD1 (6 bases). The CDR3 is made up of 13 amino acids. CDR1 is SNHLY, CDR2 FYNNEI, per germline. The V gene lost 5 bases and the J gene lost 3 bases, with 10 bases spanning the gap. Together with reference TRBV2 and TRBJ1-1, the CDR3 gives the full variable domain: EPEVTQTPSHQVTQMGQEVILRCVPISNHLYFYWYRQILGQKVEFLVSFYNNEISEKSEIFDDQFSVERPDGSNFTLKIRSTKLEDSAMYFCASSRGGDTEAFFGQGTRLTVV.

The chain links TRBV5-4 to TRBJ1-1; D is perhaps TRBD1 (5 bases). In germline, CDR1 is SGHNT, CDR2 YYREEE (reference sequence). The CDR3 is 15 amino acids. The V and J ends lost 0 bases and 6 bases respectively, with 15 bases between them. The DNA of the CDR3 is TGTGCCAGCAGCTTGGTTGGGGGGGGGATGGCTGAAGCTTTCTTT. This translates into CASSLVGGGMAEAFF.

The chain uses TRBV6-5 and TRBJ2-7; no clear D. This CDR3 contains 16 residues. Trimming shortened V by 0 bases and J by 3 bases, and 15 bases separated the two germline ends. Looked up from germline, CDR1 is MNHEY and CDR2 is SVGAGI. For the CDR3, the DNA is TGTGCCAGCAGTTACTCGCACCGGTGGAGCAGCTACGAGCAGTACTTC. Protein: CASSYSHRWSSYEQYF.

This rearrangement joins TRBV13 to TRBJ2-7; 11 bases are a match to TRBD2. Germline V gene data show CDR1 as PRHDT and CDR2 as FYEKMQ (reference sequence). The CDR3 covers 14 residues. Trimming removed 5 bases from V and 4 bases from J; junction bases left unmatched: 4. The CDR3 loop is CASSLGLAAYEQYV. As DNA, the CDR3 is TGTGCCAGCAGCCTGGGACTAGCGGCGTACGAGCAGTACGTC.

V usage is TRBV4-1 and J usage is TRBJ2-1; tentatively, D is TRBD1 (6 bases). V lost 3 bases and J lost 0, with 18 bases in between. From germline, CDR1 is MGHRA and CDR2 YSYEKL. The length of the CDR3 is 18 residues. CDR3 sequence (DNA): TGCGCCAGCAGCCAGGAAATTCGGACAGAGAGCTCCTACAATGAGCAGTTCTTC. It specifies CASSQEIRTESSYNEQFF.

The V gene is TRBV4-1, the J gene TRBJ1-2, with 8 nucleotides matching TRBD1. Germline CDR1 and CDR2: MGHRA and YSYEKL. Losses at the gene ends were 5 bases for V and 6 bases for J; bases not matched to a gene: 11. This CDR3 comprises 15 residues. CDR3 protein: CASSSIMDRADGYTF. CDR3 DNA: TGCGCCAGCAGCTCTATTATGGACAGGGCGGATGGCTACACCTTC.

This rearrangement joins TRBV4-2 to TRBJ1-2; D is unclear. The germline CDR1 and CDR2 sequences are LGHNA and YNFKEQ. V was shortened by 0 bases and J by 4 bases, with 6 bases between the two germline ends. This CDR3 has 13 amino acids. CDR3 residues: CASSQDLAYGYTF. The CDR3 DNA follows: TGTGCCAGCAGCCAAGATTTGGCCTATGGCTACACCTTC.

The V and J genes are TRBV10-1 and TRBJ2-1, with 7 nucleotides matching TRBD1. Germline V gene sequence: CDR1 WNHNN, CDR2 SYGVQD (reference sequence). CDR3 length: 16 amino acids. The trim removed 3 bases at V and 5 bases at J, leaving 10 bases unmatched. CDR3 nucleotide sequence: TGCGCCAGCAGTGACTCCCGAGGGGGCGAGGACAATGAGCAGTTCTTC. It is translated as CASSDSRGGEDNEQFF.

The sample holds one count of this clone. The chain combines TRBV11-2 with TRBJ2-2; 12 nucleotides line up with TRBD2. This CDR3 has 17 amino acids. The V segment lost 3 bases and the J segment 6 bases; nucleotides outside the gene matches: 8. Germline V gene sequence: CDR1 SGHAT, CDR2 FQNNGV. The CDR3 DNA follows: TGTGCCAGCAGCTTGTGGCGGCTAGCGGGAGGGTCCGGGGAGCTGTTTTTT. It yields the protein CASSLWRLAGGSGELFF.

This chain joins TRBV2 and TRBJ2-6; 8 nucleotides match TRBD1. Germline values: CDR1 SNHLY, CDR2 FYNNEI. The V segment lost 6 bases and the J segment 0 bases; nucleotides outside the gene matches: 4. This CDR3 is built from 16 residues. CDR3 loop: CASRKQGDSGANVLTF. The CDR3 nucleotides are TGTGCCAGCAGGAAACAGGGGGACTCTGGGGCCAACGTCCTGACTTTC.